A selection of T cell receptor beta chains follows, all from one sample in a study of T cell responses to AZD1222 COVID-19 vaccine. The assay was immunoSEQ multiplex PCR, and TCRdb's table has in-frame clones only and misses some. The table lists 75,000 to 100,000 clones, about 90% of them singletons. Sequencing was performed on peripheral blood, taken on day 0 of AZD1222 vaccination. Receptor source: an adult in good health. CDR3s include the opening cysteine and the closing phenylalanine or tryptophan. Fields, in order: V gene, CDR3 length, J gene, D gene, clone size, CDR3 protein, CDR3 DNA. A D gene is named only where the DNA matches it firmly. Size is stated for part of the rows, as once, few or many counts, or as a class when the clone is expanded.

V: TRBV21-1; length: 12; J: TRBJ2-7; D: .; size: .; CDR3: CASVYEGYEQYF; DNA: TGTGCCAGCGTGTACGAGGGGTACGAGCAGTACTTC
V: TRBV6-5; length: 13; J: TRBJ2-7; D: TRBD1; size: .; CDR3: CASSWGTGAEQYF; DNA: TGTGCCAGCAGTTGGGGCACAGGGGCCGAGCAGTACTTC
V: TRBV13; length: 14; J: TRBJ2-3; D: TRBD1; size: .; CDR3: CASSKRQGADTQYF; DNA: TGTGCCAGCAGCAAGAGACAGGGGGCAGATACGCAGTATTTT
V: TRBV27; length: 17; J: TRBJ1-2; D: TRBD1; size: .; CDR3: CASSSPRKDRGDYGYTF; DNA: TGTGCCAGCAGTTCACCCCGAAAGGACAGGGGTGACTATGGCTACACCTTC
V: TRBV19; length: 15; J: TRBJ1-3; D: TRBD1; size: .; CDR3: CASSTGQGYGNTIYF; DNA: TGTGCCAGTAGCACGGGACAGGGGTACGGAAACACCATATATTTT
V: TRBV27; length: 13; J: TRBJ2-7; D: .; size: few; CDR3: CASSFAGSYEQYF; DNA: TGTGCCAGCAGTTTTGCCGGCTCCTACGAGCAGTACTTC
V: TRBV5-1; length: 14; J: TRBJ2-7; D: TRBD2; size: .; CDR3: CASSQAGEVGEQYF; DNA: TGCGCCAGCAGCCAAGCGGGAGAGGTAGGCGAGCAGTACTTC
V: TRBV7-9; length: 16; J: TRBJ2-1; D: .; size: .; CDR3: CASSLARGVSYNEQFF; DNA: TGTGCCAGCAGCTTAGCGCGGGGCGTCTCCTACAATGAGCAGTTCTTC
V: TRBV12-5; length: 15; J: TRBJ1-2; D: .; size: .; CDR3: CASGLEGRPDYGYTF; DNA: TGTGCTAGTGGTTTGGAAGGACGACCCGACTATGGCTACACCTTC
V: TRBV9; length: 14; J: TRBJ1-6; D: .; size: few; CDR3: CASSETQYNSPLHF; DNA: TGTGCCAGCAGCGAGACACAGTATAATTCACCCCTCCACTTT
V: TRBV7-9; length: 15; J: TRBJ2-1; D: TRBD2; size: .; CDR3: CASSLAGGHYNEQFF; DNA: TGTGCCAGCAGCTTAGCGGGAGGGCACTACAATGAGCAGTTCTTC
V: TRBV7-3; length: 13; J: TRBJ1-1; D: .; size: .; CDR3: CASSPAGNTEAFF; DNA: TGTGCCAGCAGCCCCGCGGGGAACACTGAAGCTTTCTTT
V: TRBV24-1; length: 13; J: TRBJ2-5; D: TRBD1; size: .; CDR3: CATSDDRGETQYF; DNA: TGTGCCACCAGTGACGACAGGGGGGAGACCCAGTACTTC
V: TRBV25-1; length: 15; J: TRBJ1-1; D: TRBD1; size: .; CDR3: CASSEPGGGNTEAFF; DNA: TGTGCCAGCAGTGAACCAGGGGGAGGGAACACTGAAGCTTTCTTT
V: TRBV10-3; length: 13; J: TRBJ2-7; D: .; size: .; CDR3: CAIKLPVSYEQYF; DNA: TGTGCCATCAAACTCCCGGTGTCCTACGAGCAGTACTTC
V: TRBV5-4; length: 14; J: TRBJ2-5; D: .; size: .; CDR3: CASSTTMGGETQYF; DNA: TGTGCCAGCAGCACGACCATGGGGGGTGAGACCCAGTACTTC
V: TRBV7-2; length: 15; J: TRBJ2-7; D: .; size: .; CDR3: CASSLEDTRFYEQYF; DNA: TGTGCCAGCAGCTTAGAGGACACCCGATTCTACGAGCAGTACTTC
V: TRBV5-1; length: 14; J: TRBJ2-5; D: TRBD1; size: .; CDR3: CASSRDSKVETQYF; DNA: TGCGCCAGCAGCCGGGACAGCAAAGTGGAGACCCAGTACTTC
V: TRBV7-2; length: 14; J: TRBJ2-2; D: .; size: .; CDR3: CASSLRRAVGELFF; DNA: TGTGCCAGCAGCTTAAGACGGGCGGTCGGGGAGCTGTTTTTT
V: TRBV29-1; length: 13; J: TRBJ1-6; D: .; size: .; CDR3: CSVAGAGDSPLHF; DNA: TGCAGCGTTGCCGGGGCCGGGGATTCACCCCTCCACTTT
V: TRBV4-3; length: 15; J: TRBJ1-5; D: .; size: once; CDR3: CASSPFRGLNQPQHF; DNA: TGCGCCAGCAGCCCTTTTCGGGGGTTGAATCAGCCCCAGCATTTT
V: TRBV5-1; length: 15; J: TRBJ2-2; D: TRBD2; size: .; CDR3: CASSLVTSGTGELFF; DNA: TGCGCCAGCAGCTTGGTTACTAGCGGCACCGGGGAGCTGTTTTTT
V: TRBV9; length: 15; J: TRBJ1-6; D: .; size: .; CDR3: CASSVGTGPNSPLHF; DNA: TGTGCCAGCAGCGTGGGGACGGGACCTAATTCACCCCTCCACTTT
V: TRBV7-2; length: 15; J: TRBJ1-3; D: .; size: .; CDR3: CASSSTRTAGNTIYF; DNA: TGTGCCAGCAGCTCGACAAGGACGGCTGGAAACACCATATATTTT
V: TRBV6-5; length: 13; J: TRBJ2-7; D: .; size: once; CDR3: CASSYTGPDEQYF; DNA: TGTGCCAGCAGTTACACGGGGCCGGACGAGCAGTACTTC
V: TRBV7-8; length: 16; J: TRBJ2-3; D: TRBD2; size: .; CDR3: CASSVLAGGGGDTQYF; DNA: TGTGCCAGCAGCGTACTAGCGGGAGGGGGGGGAGATACGCAGTATTTT
V: TRBV28; length: 14; J: TRBJ2-3; D: TRBD1; size: .; CDR3: CASQTGGNTDTQYF; DNA: TGTGCCAGCCAAACAGGGGGTAACACAGATACGCAGTATTTT
V: TRBV19; length: 13; J: TRBJ1-1; D: .; size: .; CDR3: CASSIARDTEAFF; DNA: TGTGCCAGTAGTATAGCCAGGGACACTGAAGCTTTCTTT
V: TRBV10-2; length: 12; J: TRBJ1-2; D: TRBD1; size: .; CDR3: CASGLTGYGYTF; DNA: TGCGCCAGCGGATTGACAGGGTATGGCTACACCTTC
V: TRBV30; length: 14; J: TRBJ2-4; D: .; size: .; CDR3: CAWSVGPRKNIQYF; DNA: TGTGCCTGGAGTGTAGGGCCCCGCAAAAACATTCAGTACTTC
V: TRBV30; length: 14; J: TRBJ2-5; D: TRBD2; size: .; CDR3: CAWKKRGNQETQYF; DNA: TGTGCCTGGAAGAAGCGGGGGAACCAAGAGACCCAGTACTTC
V: TRBV18; length: 16; J: TRBJ2-7; D: TRBD1; size: few; CDR3: CASSPPGQGARYEQYF; DNA: TGTGCCAGCTCACCTCCGGGACAGGGTGCACGGTACGAGCAGTACTTC
V: TRBV2; length: 16; J: TRBJ2-1; D: .; size: .; CDR3: CASSERSSPSNNEQFF; DNA: TGTGCCAGCAGTGAAAGGTCTAGCCCCTCTAACAATGAGCAGTTCTTC
V: TRBV11-1; length: 14; J: TRBJ2-3; D: .; size: .; CDR3: CASSPTRGTDTQYF; DNA: TGTGCCAGCAGCCCGACGCGGGGAACAGATACGCAGTATTTT
V: TRBV5-1; length: 15; J: TRBJ2-1; D: TRBD2; size: .; CDR3: CASSLKRGVYNEQFF; DNA: TGCGCCAGCAGCTTGAAGCGGGGGGTGTACAATGAGCAGTTCTTC
V: TRBV11-2; length: 16; J: TRBJ2-1; D: TRBD2; size: .; CDR3: CASSKRILAESNEQFF; DNA: TGTGCCAGCAGCAAAAGGATACTAGCGGAGTCCAATGAGCAGTTCTTC
V: TRBV7-2; length: 15; J: TRBJ2-7; D: .; size: .; CDR3: CASSLAVGRTYEQYF; DNA: TGTGCCAGCAGCTTGGCCGTTGGGCGGACCTACGAGCAGTACTTC
V: TRBV28; length: 14; J: TRBJ2-7; D: .; size: .; CDR3: CASSLWDNSYEQYF; DNA: TGTGCCAGCAGTTTATGGGACAACTCCTACGAGCAGTACTTC
V: TRBV28; length: 14; J: TRBJ1-6; D: .; size: .; CDR3: CASSLSRQSSPLHF; DNA: TGTGCCAGCAGTTTAAGCCGTCAGAGCTCACCCCTCCACTTT
V: TRBV7-2; length: 16; J: TRBJ1-3; D: TRBD1; size: .; CDR3: CASSPTGPGGGNTIYF; DNA: TGTGCCAGCAGCCCTACAGGGCCAGGGGGCGGAAACACCATATATTTT
V: TRBV13; length: 13; J: TRBJ2-1; D: .; size: .; CDR3: CASSGGPDNEQFF; DNA: TGTGCCAGCAGCGGCGGCCCGGACAATGAGCAGTTCTTC
V: TRBV19; length: 13; J: TRBJ1-2; D: .; size: .; CDR3: CASRQTEDYGYTF; DNA: TGTGCCAGTAGGCAGACAGAGGACTATGGCTACACCTTC